This T cell receptor beta chain is from a study of blood T cell repertoires in COVID-19. The overall study: T cells, B-cell-depleted T cells, or PBMCs supplied cDNA or gDNA.

The repertoire was sequenced with immunoSEQ multiplex PCR; TCRdb's copy has only in-frame clones and lacks some. The table lists around 230,000 clones, roughly 83% of them singletons. This receptor was obtained from a woman aged 70-85 years with active or convalescent COVID-19. The material sequenced was peripheral blood.

Here the CDR3 reads CASSLGTARPEAFF. In DNA, the CDR3 is TGTGCCAGCAGCTTAGGGACAGCTAGACCTGAAGCTTTCTTT. V gene TRBV7-9 combines with J gene TRBJ1-1; D is perhaps TRBD1 (6 bases). Germline CDR1 reads SEHNR; CDR2 reads FQNEAQ (reference sequence). V lost 1 base and J lost 6, with 12 bases in between. This CDR3 contains 14 residues.